This T cell receptor (beta chain) was observed in a study of blood T cell repertoires in COVID-19. Across the whole study: Samples taken during acute and convalescent COVID-19 were collected in the United States, Italy and Spain. PBMCs, B-cell-depleted T cells, or T cells were the source of the cDNA or gDNA that made up the material.

As handled by the study authors: For nucleated cells, counts were estimated from reference gene primer amplification. The protocol was immunoSEQ multiplex PCR, while the TCRdb copy is restricted to in-frame clones and leaves out a portion. The DNA gave D and trimming, while V, J and clone size come from that table. The sample contains approximately 100,000 clones, around 90% of which appear only once. The germline CDR1 and CDR2 sequences are LGHDT and YNNKEL (reference sequence). The CDR3 spans 15 residues. Trimming took off 3 bases at V and 4 bases at J, with 13 bases between the two ends. The sequence was obtained from a man aged 45 to 65 with acute or convalescent COVID-19. J is TRBJ1-3 and V is TRBV3-1 (or the pseudogene TRBV3-2); D is perhaps TRBD1 (6 bases). The specimen sequenced was peripheral blood. This CDR3 reads CASSQGGAQGNTIYF. CDR3 nucleotide sequence: TGTGCCAGCAGCCAGGGGGGGGCTCAAGGAAACACCATATATTTT.